This T cell receptor beta chain is from a study of OX40 agonist ivuxolimab in advanced cancers. The data were produced by immunoSEQ multiplex PCR, yet TCRdb's version contains in-frame clones alone and is incomplete. This table holds approximately 35,000 clones, 92% found once. The CDR3 covers 16 residues. V was clipped by 0 bases and J by 7 bases; unmatched bases: 10. CDR1 and CDR2 from the germline V gene are SGHDT and YYEEEE. The clonotype was recovered from an adult with an advanced solid tumor such as melanoma, head and neck, liver or kidney cancer. Here the sequenced sample was CD4+ or CD8+ T cells sorted from blood, taken in a trial of the OX40 agonist ivuxolimab. The chain uses TRBV5-6 and TRBJ2-1, with 7 bases aligning to TRBD1. This chain's CDR3 is CASSLELQGVWNEQFF. CDR3 bases: TGTGCCAGCAGCTTGGAACTGCAGGGGGTATGGAATGAGCAGTTCTTC.